These 7 T cell receptor beta chains originate from one sample sequenced in a study of control samples from healthy donors and cancer patients. Clones were sequenced by immunoSEQ multiplex PCR, and TCRdb holds only the in-frame ones, with some missing. In the table there are 4,500 to 6,000 clones, about 83% of which are singletons. Material: formalin-fixed, paraffin-embedded tissue. These TCRs come from a female donor with lung cancer.

This clone was detected only once. The chain's CDR3 is CASSPTGFRGETQYF. CDR3 nucleotide sequence: TGTGCCAGCAGTCCGACGGGCTTTAGGGGGGAGACCCAGTACTTC. This chain links TRBV28 with TRBJ2-5; the D gene is possibly TRBD1 (6 bases). V shed 5 bases and J shed 5 bases, with 18 bases lying between them. CDR3 length: 15 amino acids. Germline V gene data show CDR1 as MDHEN and CDR2 as SYDVKM.

V gene TRBV11-1 combines with J gene TRBJ2-7; 13 bases fit TRBD2. The CDR3 totals 15 residues. The V and J ends lost 3 bases and 4 bases, in that order; junction bases with no gene match: 3. CDR1 is SGHAT, CDR2 FQDESV, per germline (reference sequence). The CDR3, as DNA: TGTGCCAGCAGCTTGCCGGGACTAGCGGGGTACGAGCAGTACTTC. It yields the protein CASSLPGLAGYEQYF.

With regard to this clone: One end of the junction varies from germline; a read error may be responsible. This chain connects TRBV7-2 to TRBJ1-5; D is perhaps TRBD1 (5 bases). The CDR3 covers 18 residues. CDR1 and CDR2 from the germline V gene are SGHTA and FQGNSA. The CDR3 nucleotides are TGTGCCAACAGCTTAGCTGGGGGAAGGGGTGCTAGCAATCAGCCCCAGCATTTT. The encoded protein is CANSLAGGRGASNQPQHF.

The chain joins TRBV2 to TRBJ2-1, with 9 bases lining up with TRBD1. The CDR3 has 14 residues. The germline V gene encodes CDR1 SNHLY and CDR2 FYNNEI. Germline trimming cut 6 bases from V and 3 bases from J; bases unmatched to any gene: 3. CDR3 DNA: TGTGCCAGCAGGCGGGACAGGGACTACAATGAGCAGTTCTTC. This gives the protein CASRRDRDYNEQFF.

The chain carries TRBV14 and TRBJ1-2; no clear D. Per germline, CDR1 SGHDN and CDR2 FVKESK. V was trimmed by 5 bases and J by 8 bases, leaving 15 bases between them. This CDR3 is built from 13 residues. This CDR3 is CASSAIETGGYTF. CDR3 nucleotides: TGTGCCAGCAGCGCTATTGAAACCGGGGGCTACACCTTC.

The V gene is TRBV7-2, the J gene TRBJ2-5; 10 bases match TRBD1. J lost 5 bases, V lost 3 bases, and 3 bases had no gene match. Looked up from germline, CDR1 is SGHTA and CDR2 is FQGNSA. The length of the CDR3 is 14 residues. The CDR3 bases are TGTGCCAGCAGCTTCGACAGGGGGCTTGAGACCCAGTACTTC. It encodes CASSFDRGLETQYF.

The chain recombines TRBV12-3 or TRBV12-4 with TRBJ2-1; no firm D call. Between the trimmed V and J ends, which lost 8 bases and 8 bases, there was a span of 7 bases. The CDR3 contains 10 residues. The CDR3 nucleotides are TGTGCCAGCGGATACCATGAGCAGTTCTTC. This encodes CASGYHEQFF.